The entry below describes one T cell receptor beta chain. Its antigen remains unknown. The sample belongs to a study of T cell responses to AZD1222 COVID-19 vaccine. Study-wide background: Recipients boosted at about 4 weeks or about 12 weeks are pooled. The study, taken as a whole, reports: Elevations in Spike-specific TCR breadth and depth followed administration of two AZD1222 doses. Reports indicate that nearly half of spike-specific TCRs are directed at unmutated variant regions.

Produced via immunoSEQ multiplex PCR; TCRdb's table is partial and in-frame only. The table has roughly 110,000 clones, approximately 84% seen once; the top ten hold roughly 9.9%. The receptor was derived from an adult in good health. Material: peripheral blood, obtained on day 0 of AZD1222 vaccination.

CDR3 sequence (DNA): TGTGCCAGCAGTACCCATTCGTCGGGCTCCTACGAGCAGTACTTC. Translated: CASSTHSSGSYEQYF. The rearrangement uses TRBV28 and TRBJ2-7; D ambiguous. The V end lost 5 bases, the J end lost 0 bases, and 14 bases lay between the germline ends. This CDR3 is built from 15 residues. The germline gives CDR1 MDHEN, CDR2 SYDVKM.